The present TCR beta chain was sequenced within a study of PD-L1 blockade in urothelial cancer. Background on the study: Researchers found blood samples held a median of approximately 150,000 T cells.

The repertoire was sequenced with immunoSEQ multiplex PCR; TCRdb's copy has only in-frame clones and lacks some. This table holds tens of thousands of clones, roughly four fifths found once. The V gene end was trimmed by 5 bases and the J gene end by 1 base; junction bases not matched to a gene: 10. The CDR3 length is 16 residues. The germline CDR1 and CDR2 sequences are SGHVS and FQNEAQ. This TCR derives from a man aged 65 to 85 with urothelial cancer. The sample in question was PBMCs, obtained around atezolizumab (anti-PD-L1) treatment. The chain links TRBV7-8 to TRBJ2-7; 8 bases agree with TRBD2. Here the CDR3 reads CASSPTPGLESYEQYF. In DNA, the CDR3 is TGTGCCAGCAGCCCTACGCCGGGACTAGAATCCTACGAGCAGTACTTC.